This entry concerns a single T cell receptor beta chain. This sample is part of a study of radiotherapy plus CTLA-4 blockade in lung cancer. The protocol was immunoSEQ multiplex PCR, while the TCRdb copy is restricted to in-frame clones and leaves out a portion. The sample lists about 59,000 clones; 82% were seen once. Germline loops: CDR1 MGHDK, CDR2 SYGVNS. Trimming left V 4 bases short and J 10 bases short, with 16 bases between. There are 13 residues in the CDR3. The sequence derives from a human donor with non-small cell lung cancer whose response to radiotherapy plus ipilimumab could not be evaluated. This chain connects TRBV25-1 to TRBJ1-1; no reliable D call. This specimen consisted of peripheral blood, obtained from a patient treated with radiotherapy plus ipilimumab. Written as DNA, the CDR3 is TGTGCCAGCAGTGTCTCGGGATCGAATGGAGCTTTCTTT. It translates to CASSVSGSNGAFF.